The 11 T cell receptor beta chains below come from one sample, sequenced in a study of lymphopenia after photon versus proton radiotherapy. Generated by immunoSEQ multiplex PCR, the TCRdb table keeps only in-frame clones and is missing some. Of tens of thousands of clones listed, about four fifths are singletons. The source material was peripheral blood, sampled from a patient treated with proton-based radiotherapy. The receptors stem from a woman in her 70s with pancreatic cancer.

This clone has a single count. The chain is built from TRBV9 and TRBJ1-4; D is perhaps TRBD1 (6 bases). The V gene's germline CDR1 is SGDLS and CDR2 YYNGEE. The length of the CDR3 is 14 residues. The V and J ends lost 4 bases and 5 bases respectively, with 12 bases between them. In nucleotides, the CDR3 is TGTGCCAGCAGCTCCGGACAGCAGAATGAAAAACTGTTTTTT. Translation gives CASSSGQQNEKLFF. Complete variable domain (other parts from reference TRBV9 and TRBJ1-4): DSGVTQTPKHLITATGQRVTLRCSPRSGDLSVYWYQQSLDQGLQFLIQYYNGEERAKGNILERFSAQQFPDLHSELNLSSLELGDSALYFCASSSGQQNEKLFFGSGTQLSVL.

The J gene is TRBJ2-2, the V gene TRBV9, with unresolved D. Trimming pared 0 bases from V and 5 bases from J, leaving 11 bases between. Germline V gene lookup returns CDR1 SGDLS and CDR2 YYNGEE. CDR3 length equals 15 residues. In DNA, the CDR3 is TGTGCCAGCAGCGTAGACCGGCCGCGGACCGGGGAGCTGTTTTTT. Amino acid sequence: CASSVDRPRTGELFF.

CDR3 sequence reads: CASSLDSTDTQYF. CDR3 nucleotide sequence: TGTGCCAGCAGCTTGGACAGTACAGATACGCAGTATTTT. V and J are TRBV5-8 and TRBJ2-3; no firm D call. The CDR3 runs 13 residues. V was clipped by 0 bases and J by 3 bases, with 5 bases between them. In germline, CDR1 is SGHTS, CDR2 YDEGEE.

The genes are TRBV5-1 and TRBJ2-2; D call uncertain. The V end was cut by 4 bases, the J end by 0 bases, with 13 bases between. In germline, CDR1 is SGHRS, CDR2 YFSETQ. The CDR3 is 16 amino acids. The CDR3 loop reads CASSRDTTPNTGELFF. The CDR3 DNA follows: TGCGCCAGCAGCCGCGACACCACCCCGAACACCGGGGAGCTGTTTTTT.

J is TRBJ2-6 and V is TRBV6-1; maybe TRBD1 (6 bases). The CDR3 has 16 residues. The germline V and J ends were trimmed by 5 bases and 0 bases, with 11 bases remaining between them. Germline V gives CDR1 MNHNS, CDR2 SASEGT. Here the CDR3 reads CASSQGQISGANVLTF. The CDR3 DNA is TGTGCCAGCAGTCAAGGACAGATCTCTGGGGCCAACGTCCTGACTTTC.

The gene calls are TRBV7-9 and TRBJ1-6, with 10 bases that match TRBD1. The CDR3 is 14 amino acids. The V segment lost 6 bases and the J segment 7 bases; nucleotides outside the gene matches: 3. Germline assignment: CDR1 SEHNR and CDR2 FQNEAQ (reference sequence). The chain's CDR3 is CASSRDRGNSPLHF. The CDR3 DNA is TGTGCCAGCAGTCGGGACAGGGGAAATTCACCCCTCCACTTT.

The chain carries TRBV28 and TRBJ2-5, with D possibly being TRBD1 (5 bases). Looked up from germline, CDR1 is MDHEN and CDR2 is SYDVKM. The germline V and J ends were trimmed by 3 bases and 2 bases, with 13 bases remaining between them. There are 15 residues in the CDR3. This CDR3 reads CASSFSRDRQETQYF. The CDR3 DNA follows: TGTGCCAGCAGTTTCAGCAGGGATAGGCAAGAGACCCAGTACTTC.

This chain joins TRBV10-3 and TRBJ2-2; D might be TRBD1 or TRBD2, each matching 5 bases. Between the trimmed V and J ends, which lost 0 bases and 6 bases, there was a span of 11 bases. Looked up from germline, CDR1 is ENHRY and CDR2 is SYGVKD. The CDR3 is 15 residues long. CDR3 in DNA: TGTGCCATCAGTGAGTCGAAAGGGGACGCCGGGGAGCTGTTTTTT. Amino acid sequence: CAISESKGDAGELFF.

V gene TRBV2 combines with J gene TRBJ2-7; 10 positions agree with TRBD1. This CDR3 contains 14 residues. The V gene end was trimmed by 4 bases and the J gene end by 5 bases; junction bases not matched to a gene: 5. Germline V gene sequence: CDR1 SNHLY, CDR2 FYNNEI. CDR3 bases: TGTGCCAGCAGTGCCGGGACAGGGGATCACGAGCAGTACTTC. Protein product: CASSAGTGDHEQYF.

The chain uses TRBV4-3 and TRBJ2-3; TRBD1 matches 10 bases. V was clipped by 4 bases and J by 2 bases; unmatched bases: 6. The V gene's germline CDR1 is LGHNA and CDR2 YSLEER. The CDR3 contains 16 residues. The CDR3 spells CASSPGTGDITDTQYF. The DNA for the CDR3 is TGCGCCAGCAGCCCCGGGACAGGGGATATCACAGATACGCAGTATTTT.

The gene calls are TRBV29-1 and TRBJ1-2; D unresolved. This CDR3 is built from 13 residues. With 4 bases removed from V and 0 bases from J, the gap between germline ends came to 9 bases. Looked up from germline, CDR1 is SQVTM and CDR2 is ANQGSEA. The CDR3 region has the DNA TGCAGCGTTGCAGAAAATACTAACTATGGCTACACCTTC. It encodes CSVAENTNYGYTF. Complete variable domain (other parts from reference TRBV29-1 and TRBJ1-2): SAVISQKPSRDICQRGTSLTIQCQVDSQVTMMFWYRQQPGQSLTLIATANQGSEATYESGFVIDKFPISRPNLTFSTLTVSNMSPEDSSIYLCSVAENTNYGYTFGSGTRLTVV.